This record looks at one T cell receptor beta chain sequence and its context. Its antigen remains unknown. As for the donors, each was a healthy bone marrow donor. This sample was included in a study of cytomegalovirus exposure and HLA in healthy donors. Study overall: A previous analysis identified approximately 110 million unique TCR beta sequences derived from approximately 190 million T cells.

CDR3 length equals 11 residues. Per the germline V gene, CDR1 is MDHEN and CDR2 is SYDVKM. V dropped 4 bases and J dropped 12 bases, with 12 bases sitting between them. The PCR contained 60 Vbeta and 13 Jbeta primers. Using immunoSEQ multiplex PCR, the repertoire was profiled, and TCRdb retains in-frame clones only, with some absent. Of around 90,000 clones listed, 78% are singletons. Whole-study results and caveats: Follow-up analysis later connected one missense variant in DCLRE1C with trimming of TCR beta V- and J-genes.

This sequence was found in a woman in her thirties or forties in good health and CMV-seronegative. The chain joins TRBV28 to TRBJ1-2, with D maybe TRBD1 (5 bases). Input material: PBMCs. The CDR3 loop reads CASSSGYGHTF. As DNA, the CDR3 is TGTGCCAGCAGTTCAGGGTACGGCCACACCTTC.